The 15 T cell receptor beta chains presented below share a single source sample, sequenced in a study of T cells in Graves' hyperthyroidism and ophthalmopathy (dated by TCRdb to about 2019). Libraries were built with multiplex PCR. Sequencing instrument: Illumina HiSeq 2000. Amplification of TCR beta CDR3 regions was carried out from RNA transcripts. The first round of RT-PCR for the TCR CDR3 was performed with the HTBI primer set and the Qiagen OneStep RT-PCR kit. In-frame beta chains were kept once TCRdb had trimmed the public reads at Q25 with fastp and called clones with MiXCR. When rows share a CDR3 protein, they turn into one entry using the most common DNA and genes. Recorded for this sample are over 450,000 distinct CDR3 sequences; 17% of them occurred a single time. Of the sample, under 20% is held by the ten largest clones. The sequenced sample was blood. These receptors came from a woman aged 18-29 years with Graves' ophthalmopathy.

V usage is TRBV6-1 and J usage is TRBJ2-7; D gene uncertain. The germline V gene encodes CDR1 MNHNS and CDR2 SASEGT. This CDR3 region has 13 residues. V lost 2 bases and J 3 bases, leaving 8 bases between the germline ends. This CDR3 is CASSEHSNYEQYF. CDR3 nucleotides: TGTGCCAGCAGTGAACACAGCAACTACGAGCAGTACTTC.

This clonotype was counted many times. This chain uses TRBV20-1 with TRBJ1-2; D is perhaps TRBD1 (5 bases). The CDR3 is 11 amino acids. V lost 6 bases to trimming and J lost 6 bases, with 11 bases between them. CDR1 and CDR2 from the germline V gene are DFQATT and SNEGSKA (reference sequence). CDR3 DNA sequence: TGCAGTGCATCCGGGGCAAATGGCTACACCTTC. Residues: CSASGANGYTF.

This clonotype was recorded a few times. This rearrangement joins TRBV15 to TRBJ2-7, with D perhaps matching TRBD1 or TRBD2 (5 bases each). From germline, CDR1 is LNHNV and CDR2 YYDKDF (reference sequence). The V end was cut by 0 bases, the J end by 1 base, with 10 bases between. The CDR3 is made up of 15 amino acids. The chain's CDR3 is CATSRDGAASYEQYF. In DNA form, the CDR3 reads TGTGCCACCAGCAGAGACGGGGCGGCATCCTACGAGCAGTACTTC.

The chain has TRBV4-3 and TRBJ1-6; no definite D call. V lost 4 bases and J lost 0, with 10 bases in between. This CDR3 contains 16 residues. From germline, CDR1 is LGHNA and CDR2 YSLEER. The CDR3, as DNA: TGCGCCAGCAGCCTATCGGATAGCTCCTATAATTCACCCCTCCACTTT. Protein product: CASSLSDSSYNSPLHF.

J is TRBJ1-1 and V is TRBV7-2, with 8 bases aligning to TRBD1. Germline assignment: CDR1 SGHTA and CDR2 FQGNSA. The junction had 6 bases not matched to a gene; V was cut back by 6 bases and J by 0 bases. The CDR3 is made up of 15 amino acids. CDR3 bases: TGTGCCAGCAGTTGGACAGGGATCATGAACACTGAAGCTTTCTTT. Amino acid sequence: CASSWTGIMNTEAFF. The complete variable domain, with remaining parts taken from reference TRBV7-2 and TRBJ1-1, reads GAGVSQSPSNKVTEKGKDVELRCDPISGHTALYWYRQSLGQGLEFLIYFQGNSAPDKSGLPSDRFSAERTGGSVSTLTIQRTQQEDSAVYLCASSWTGIMNTEAFFGQGTRLTVV.

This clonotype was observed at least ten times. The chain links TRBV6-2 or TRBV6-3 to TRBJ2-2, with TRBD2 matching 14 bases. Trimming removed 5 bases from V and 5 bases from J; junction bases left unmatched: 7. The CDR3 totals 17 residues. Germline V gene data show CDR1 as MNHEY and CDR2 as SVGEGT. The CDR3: CASSHGLAGGYTGELFF. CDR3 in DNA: TGTGCCAGCAGTCACGGACTAGCGGGAGGATATACCGGGGAGCTGTTTTTT.

For the CDR3, the DNA is TGCAGCGTGGGGACTCTAACTATGGGCAATGAGCAGTTCTTC. It yields the protein CSVGTLTMGNEQFF. The rearrangement uses TRBV29-1 and TRBJ2-1, with D perhaps matching TRBD2 (6 bases). This CDR3 has 14 residues. Germline V gives CDR1 SQVTM, CDR2 ANQGSEA. V was pared by 6 bases and J by 6 bases, with 18 bases between.

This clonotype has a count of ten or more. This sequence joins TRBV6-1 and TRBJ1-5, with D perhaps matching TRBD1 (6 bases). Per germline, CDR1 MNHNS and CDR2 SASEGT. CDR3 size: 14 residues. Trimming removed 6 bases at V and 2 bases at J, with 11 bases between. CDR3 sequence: CASRYAGGNQPQHF. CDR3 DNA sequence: TGTGCCAGCAGGTATGCAGGGGGCAATCAGCCCCAGCATTTT.

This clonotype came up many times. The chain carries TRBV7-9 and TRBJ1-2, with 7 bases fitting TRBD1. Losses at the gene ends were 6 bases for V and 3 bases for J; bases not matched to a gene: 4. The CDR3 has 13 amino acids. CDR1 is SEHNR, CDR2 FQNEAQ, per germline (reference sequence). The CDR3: CASRGTDDYGYTF. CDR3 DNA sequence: TGTGCCAGCAGGGGGACAGACGACTATGGCTACACCTTC.

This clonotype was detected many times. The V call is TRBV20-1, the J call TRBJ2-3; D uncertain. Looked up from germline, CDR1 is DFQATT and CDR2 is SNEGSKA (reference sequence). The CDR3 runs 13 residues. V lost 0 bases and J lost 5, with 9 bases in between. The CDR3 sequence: CSARDPSVDTQYF. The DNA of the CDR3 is TGCAGTGCTAGAGATCCTTCGGTAGATACGCAGTATTTT.

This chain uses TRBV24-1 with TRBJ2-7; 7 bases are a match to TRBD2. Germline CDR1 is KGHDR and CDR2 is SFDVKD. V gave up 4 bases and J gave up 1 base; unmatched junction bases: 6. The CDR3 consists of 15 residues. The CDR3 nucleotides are TGTGCCACCAGTGAGAGCCGGGAGGTTTCCTACGAGCAGTACTTC. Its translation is CATSESREVSYEQYF.

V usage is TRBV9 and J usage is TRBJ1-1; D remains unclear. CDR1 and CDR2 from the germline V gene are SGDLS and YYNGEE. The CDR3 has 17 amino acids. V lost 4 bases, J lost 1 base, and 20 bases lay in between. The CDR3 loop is CASSPGLTRNSNTEAFF. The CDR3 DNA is TGTGCCAGCAGCCCTGGACTGACCCGCAATTCGAACACTGAAGCTTTCTTT. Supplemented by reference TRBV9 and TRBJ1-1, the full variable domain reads DSGVTQTPKHLITATGQRVTLRCSPRSGDLSVYWYQQSLDQGLQFLIQYYNGEERAKGNILERFSAQQFPDLHSELNLSSLELGDSALYFCASSPGLTRNSNTEAFFGQGTRLTVV.

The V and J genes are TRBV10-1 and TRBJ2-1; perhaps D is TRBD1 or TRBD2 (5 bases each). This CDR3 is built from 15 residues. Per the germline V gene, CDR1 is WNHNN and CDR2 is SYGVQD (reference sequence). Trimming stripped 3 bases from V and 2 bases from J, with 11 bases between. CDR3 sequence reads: CASSDRVGAYNEQFF. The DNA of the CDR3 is TGCGCCAGCAGTGATCGGGTGGGGGCCTACAATGAGCAGTTCTTC.

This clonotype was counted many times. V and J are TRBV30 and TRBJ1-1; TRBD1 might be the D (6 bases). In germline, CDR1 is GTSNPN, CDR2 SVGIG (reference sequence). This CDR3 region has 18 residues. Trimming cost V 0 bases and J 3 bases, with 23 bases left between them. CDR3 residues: CAWSVRWPYRDGYTEAFF. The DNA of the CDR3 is TGTGCCTGGAGTGTACGATGGCCCTACAGGGATGGGTACACTGAAGCTTTCTTT. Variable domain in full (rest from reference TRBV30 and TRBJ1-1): SQTIHQWPATLVQPVGSPLSLECTVEGTSNPNLYWYRQAAGRGLQLLFYSVGIGQISSEVPQNLSASRPQDRQFILSSKKLLLSDSGFYLCAWSVRWPYRDGYTEAFFGQGTRLTVV.

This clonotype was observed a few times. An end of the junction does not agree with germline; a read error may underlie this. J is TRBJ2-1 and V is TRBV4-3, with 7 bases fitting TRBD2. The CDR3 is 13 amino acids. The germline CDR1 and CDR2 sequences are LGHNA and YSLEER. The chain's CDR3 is CASSQDFKGLVVF. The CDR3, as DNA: TGCGCCAGCAGCCAAGATTTTAAAGGACTAGTTGTCTTC.